This entry describes one TCR beta chain. Deletions cut 4 bases from V and 4 bases from J, with 10 bases between. Germline CDR1 and CDR2: MNHEY and SVGEGT. The CDR3 spans 13 residues. This entry belongs to a study of control samples from healthy donors and cancer patients. The protocol was immunoSEQ multiplex PCR, while the TCRdb copy is restricted to in-frame clones and leaves out a portion. Of around 82,000 clones listed, more than 75% are singletons. This rearrangement joins TRBV6-2 or TRBV6-3 to TRBJ1-1, with a possible D match to TRBD1 (5 bases). The TCR originated in a man aged 50 to 59 in good health. Input material: blood. CDR3 in DNA: TGTGCCAGCAGTTTTCCAGGGCGCACTGAAGCTTTCTTT. Its translation: CASSFPGRTEAFF.